Below are 12 T cell receptor beta chains sequenced from a single sample in a study of shared clonotypes between healthy human individuals (dated by TCRdb to the early 2020s). Library prep was done by the immunoSEQ multiplex PCR assay. TCRdb retrieved this table from immuneACCESS and kept in-frame rearrangements only. Not all clones are present; in checked studies, unresolved V genes account for under half, and no reason is known for the remainder. Recorded for this sample are roughly 2,500,000 clones; approximately 93% of them occurred a single time. The ten top clones hold 0.36% of the sample. Sequencing was performed on naive CD4+ T cells from PBMCs. The intended sense of this specimen's cell subset or site label: CD45RA+ positively selected. Receptor source: a man between 18 and 29 years old in good health. Some clones in this sample may be carry-over from other donors' samples.

This chain connects TRBV5-4 to TRBJ2-6; D unclear. The germline CDR1 and CDR2 sequences are SGHNT and YYREEE (reference sequence). The ends were cut back, 2 bases at V and 4 bases at J, with 10 bases in the middle. The CDR3 has 15 amino acids. The CDR3 region has the DNA TGTGCCAGCAGCTTTGCGAGTGCCGGGGCCAACGTCCTGACTTTC. Protein product: CASSFASAGANVLTF.

Details on this clone: The sample has other DNA sequences that encode this CDR3 too. This chain joins TRBV28 and TRBJ1-1, with D unresolved. Germline V gene lookup returns CDR1 MDHEN and CDR2 SYDVKM. The ends were cut back, 5 bases at V and 2 bases at J, with 6 bases in the middle. The CDR3 contains 12 residues. CDR3 nucleotides: TGTGCCAGCAGTCGACCCAACACTGAAGCTTTCTTT. This encodes CASSRPNTEAFF.

This sequence joins TRBV7-2 and TRBJ2-7, with D possibly being TRBD1 (5 bases). The CDR3 spans 14 residues. Germline CDR1 is SGHTA and CDR2 is FQGNSA. Trimming removed 1 base from V and 6 bases from J, with 13 bases in between. Here the CDR3 reads CASSLVAGYGEQYF. In nucleotides, the CDR3 is TGTGCCAGCAGCTTAGTTGCAGGGTACGGCGAGCAGTACTTC. The whole variable domain, filled in from reference TRBV7-2 and TRBJ2-7, reads GAGVSQSPSNKVTEKGKDVELRCDPISGHTALYWYRQSLGQGLEFLIYFQGNSAPDKSGLPSDRFSAERTGGSVSTLTIQRTQQEDSAVYLCASSLVAGYGEQYFGPGTRLTVT.

This chain joins TRBV30 and TRBJ2-5; D is tentatively TRBD1 or TRBD2 (5 bases each). V gave up 5 bases and J gave up 5 bases, with 18 bases separating them. The CDR3 length is 14 residues. Germline CDR1 GTSNPN, CDR2 SVGIG (reference sequence). CDR3 sequence: CAWDRILGDETQYF. The CDR3 DNA follows: TGTGCCTGGGATCGAATCCTGGGGGACGAGACCCAGTACTTC.

The V and J genes are TRBV6-5 and TRBJ2-1; a possible D gene is TRBD2 (6 bases). Germline loops: CDR1 MNHEY, CDR2 SVGAGI. The ends were cut back, 8 bases at V and 10 bases at J, with 18 bases in the middle. The CDR3 is made up of 13 amino acids. The DNA for the CDR3 is TGTGCCAGCGGGCTAGCCCCTGGGGGGGAGCAGTTCTTC. This codes for CASGLAPGGEQFF.

V is TRBV6-4 and J is TRBJ2-1, with D tentatively TRBD2 (5 bases). Deletions cut 4 bases from V and 2 bases from J, with 12 bases between. This CDR3 is built from 15 residues. Germline V gives CDR1 MRHNA, CDR2 SNTAGT. CDR3 sequence reads: CASSATRNTYNEQFF. CDR3 DNA sequence: TGTGCCAGCAGTGCCACTAGAAATACCTACAATGAGCAGTTCTTC.

This rearrangement joins TRBV10-1 to TRBJ2-3, with D uncertain. V lost 3 bases and J 3 bases, leaving 7 bases between the germline ends. The CDR3 consists of 13 residues. The V gene's germline CDR1 is WNHNN and CDR2 SYGVQD (reference sequence). CDR3 residues: CASSETWTDTQYF. CDR3 nucleotides: TGCGCCAGCAGTGAAACCTGGACAGATACGCAGTATTTT.

The table lists this clone with a count of one. This sequence joins TRBV18 and TRBJ2-7; D is ambiguous. CDR3 length: 13 residues. Germline V gene sequence: CDR1 KGHSH, CDR2 LQKENI. With 4 bases removed from V and 3 bases from J, the gap between germline ends came to 10 bases. The CDR3 region is CASSLSGFYEQYF. The CDR3 DNA follows: TGTGCCAGCTCACTATCCGGGTTCTACGAGCAGTACTTC.

The CDR3 DNA reads TGTGCCAGCAGGCCGGGACTAGCGGGAGTGAGCACAGATACGCAGTATTTT. This gives the protein CASRPGLAGVSTDTQYF. The chain recombines TRBV2 with TRBJ2-3; TRBD2 agrees at 14 bases. This CDR3 spans 17 amino acids. V was clipped by 6 bases and J by 0 bases; unmatched bases: 5. Germline lookup yields CDR1 SNHLY and CDR2 FYNNEI.

This clone was counted a single time. The rearrangement links TRBV5-1 to TRBJ2-7, with unresolved D. The CDR3 sequence is 15 residues long. V dropped 0 bases and J dropped 0 bases, with 10 bases sitting between them. The germline V gene has CDR1 SGHRS and CDR2 YFSETQ. CDR3 residues: CASSLDARSSYEQYF. CDR3 coding DNA: TGCGCCAGCAGCTTGGACGCCAGGAGCTCCTACGAGCAGTACTTC.

The CDR3 sequence is CASSETGDPYEQYF. CDR3 nucleotides: TGTGCCAGCAGCGAAACAGGGGACCCCTACGAGCAGTACTTC. The chain uses TRBV7-9 and TRBJ2-7, with 7 bases aligning to TRBD1. With 5 bases clipped from V and 2 bases from J, the junction kept 6 bases outside the gene matches. Germline loops: CDR1 SEHNR, CDR2 FQNEAQ (reference sequence). CDR3 size: 14 residues.

This clone was observed a handful of times. In DNA form, the CDR3 reads TGTGCCAGCAGTTACGGGACAGGGATCTATGGCTACACCTTC. This sequence encodes CASSYGTGIYGYTF. J is TRBJ1-2 and V is TRBV6-5; the match to TRBD1 covers 9 bases. J lost 4 bases, V lost 2 bases, and 2 bases had no gene match. Germline V CDR1 and CDR2: MNHEY, SVGAGI. This CDR3 region has 14 residues.